Below, 29 T cell receptor beta chains from the same sample are listed, as sequenced in a study of CD8+ T cells in alopecia areata. Following extraction, RNA underwent reverse transcription to cDNA, which served as the sequencing template. Assay: immunoSEQ multiplex PCR; the TCRdb copy retains only in-frame clones and omits some. This sample has tens of thousands of clones, with approximately 45% found just once. This specimen consisted of CD8+ T cells sorted from blood, obtained at week 0. These receptors were collected from a human donor with alopecia areata.

CDR3 sequence: CASSSSAGRETQYF. CDR3 in DNA: TGTGCCAGCAGCTCCTCAGCGGGACGGGAGACCCAGTACTTC. V gene TRBV11-2 combines with J gene TRBJ2-5; TRBD2 matches 7 bases. V lost 4 bases and J lost 5; bases outside the gene matches: 7. Germline values: CDR1 SGHAT, CDR2 FQNNGV. The CDR3 spans 14 residues.

This clone was detected a few times. The chain is built from TRBV7-2 and TRBJ2-1; the D gene is possibly TRBD2 (6 bases). Germline V gene data show CDR1 as SGHTA and CDR2 as FQGNSA. The CDR3 is 12 amino acids. Trimming stripped 3 bases from V and 8 bases from J, with 8 bases between. CDR3 loop: CASSFTGDEQFF. The CDR3 DNA sequence: TGTGCCAGCAGCTTCACGGGGGATGAGCAGTTCTTC.

This clone was seen only a few times. The rearrangement links TRBV4-1 to TRBJ2-1; D is unclear. Between the trimmed V and J ends, which lost 1 base and 10 bases, there was a span of 8 bases. Germline V gene sequence: CDR1 MGHRA, CDR2 YSYEKL. This CDR3 is built from 12 residues. The CDR3 here is CASSQAPREQFF. CDR3 bases: TGCGCCAGCAGCCAAGCCCCCAGAGAGCAGTTCTTC.

This chain joins TRBV29-1 and TRBJ2-1; no clear D. Per germline, CDR1 SQVTM and CDR2 ANQGSEA. CDR3 size: 10 residues. The germline V and J ends were trimmed by 3 bases and 7 bases, with 4 bases remaining between them. CDR3 bases: TGCAGCGTTGAGGTTAATGAGCAGTTCTTC. Amino acid sequence: CSVEVNEQFF.

V usage is TRBV7-8 and J usage is TRBJ2-7; maybe TRBD2 (6 bases). V was trimmed by 5 bases and J by 4 bases, leaving 12 bases between them. CDR3 length: 13 amino acids. Germline loops: CDR1 SGHVS, CDR2 FQNEAQ. The CDR3 loop reads CASSHGTGYEQYF. In DNA form, the CDR3 reads TGTGCCAGCAGCCACGGGACTGGTTACGAGCAGTACTTC.

V and J are TRBV28 and TRBJ1-1, with D hard to call. CDR3 length: 16 amino acids. Germline V CDR1 and CDR2: MDHEN, SYDVKM. Trimming stripped 5 bases from V and 1 base from J, with 17 bases between. Here the CDR3 reads CASSPPRLTANTEAFF. The CDR3 DNA sequence: TGTGCCAGCAGTCCACCGAGACTTACAGCGAACACTGAAGCTTTCTTT.

The CDR3 here is CASIRTSLETQYF. CDR3 DNA: TGTGCCAGCATCCGAACTAGCCTGGAGACCCAGTACTTC. The J gene is TRBJ2-5, the V gene TRBV2; possible D gene TRBD2, 6 bases. V was cut by 7 bases and J by 5 bases, with 14 bases left in between. Per germline, CDR1 SNHLY and CDR2 FYNNEI. The CDR3 has 13 residues. The full variable domain, completed using reference TRBV2 and TRBJ2-5, is EPEVTQTPSHQVTQMGQEVILRCVPISNHLYFYWYRQILGQKVEFLVSFYNNEISEKSEIFDDQFSVERPDGSNFTLKIRSTKLEDSAMYFCASIRTSLETQYFGPGTRLLVL.

V and J are TRBV15 and TRBJ2-3; 11 positions agree with TRBD2. This CDR3 has 15 amino acids. Germline V CDR1 and CDR2: LNHNV, YYDKDF (reference sequence). The V gene end was trimmed by 5 bases and the J gene end by 3 bases; junction bases not matched to a gene: 4. The CDR3 coding sequence is TGTGCCACCAGCCCCCGGACTAGCGGGACAGATACGCAGTATTTT. Its translation is CATSPRTSGTDTQYF.

The V call is TRBV4-3, the J call TRBJ2-1; tentatively, D is TRBD1 or TRBD2 (5 bases each). Per germline, CDR1 LGHNA and CDR2 YSLEER. The CDR3 runs 16 residues. Trimming removed 0 bases from V and 2 bases from J, with 11 bases in between. The CDR3 is CASSQDARGAYNEQFF. In DNA form, the CDR3 reads TGCGCCAGCAGCCAAGATGCGAGGGGAGCCTACAATGAGCAGTTCTTC.

A few counts support this clone. This chain connects TRBV11-2 to TRBJ2-3; 10 bases agree with TRBD2. Germline V gene lookup returns CDR1 SGHAT and CDR2 FQNNGV. The length of the CDR3 is 17 residues. Germline trimming cut 1 base from V and 5 bases from J; bases unmatched to any gene: 9. CDR3 loop: CASSLVPLAGVLDTQYF. The CDR3, as DNA: TGTGCCAGCAGCTTAGTCCCGCTAGCGGGAGTCCTAGATACGCAGTATTTT.

In this sample, this clone turned up a few times. The chain employs TRBV5-4 and TRBJ2-5; tentative D call: TRBD2 (5 bases). Germline values: CDR1 SGHNT, CDR2 YYREEE (reference sequence). Deletions cut 2 bases from V and 0 bases from J, with 11 bases between. The length of the CDR3 is 15 residues. CDR3 amino acids: CASSLSTGYQETQYF. The CDR3 DNA sequence: TGTGCCAGCAGCTTATCGACGGGATACCAAGAGACCCAGTACTTC.

The chain has TRBV29-1 and TRBJ2-2; TRBD2 is a possible D gene (6 bases). Trimming pared 7 bases from V and 4 bases from J, leaving 10 bases between. The CDR3 contains 12 residues. CDR1 and CDR2 (germline): SQVTM, ANQGSEA. The CDR3 DNA is TGCAGCGCTGGAGGGCCCACCGGGGAGCTGTTTTTT. It codes for CSAGGPTGELFF.

The chain couples TRBV30 to TRBJ2-2; D uncertain. V lost 3 bases to trimming and J lost 3 bases, with 5 bases between them. Germline-derived CDR1 and CDR2 are GTSNPN and SVGIG (reference sequence). This CDR3 is 12 amino acids long. This CDR3 is CAWSLYTGELFF. In DNA, the CDR3 is TGTGCCTGGAGCCTATACACCGGGGAGCTGTTTTTT.

J is TRBJ2-3 and V is TRBV4-1, with D uncertain. CDR3 length equals 12 residues. V was clipped by 4 bases and J by 6 bases, with 8 bases between them. The germline V gene encodes CDR1 MGHRA and CDR2 YSYEKL. CDR3 nucleotide sequence: TGCGCCAGCAGCCCCCCCGACGATACGCAGTATTTT. It translates to CASSPPDDTQYF.

The chain carries TRBV7-9 and TRBJ2-5; 12 bases line up with TRBD1. After removal of 3 bases from V and 5 bases from J, the junction contained 10 bases not matched to a gene. CDR1 SEHNR and CDR2 FQNEAQ come from the germline V gene (reference sequence). The CDR3 is 17 amino acids. The chain's CDR3 is CASSLEGQGAPKETQYF. CDR3 in DNA: TGTGCCAGCAGCTTGGAGGGACAGGGGGCGCCGAAGGAGACCCAGTACTTC.

J is TRBJ2-7 and V is TRBV6-5; D gene unclear. The ends were cut back, 2 bases at V and 2 bases at J, with 10 bases in the middle. Germline CDR1 and CDR2: MNHEY and SVGAGI. The CDR3 sequence is 14 residues long. The chain's CDR3 is CASSYLGGTYEQYF. The CDR3 DNA follows: TGTGCCAGCAGTTACCTTGGTGGTACCTACGAGCAGTACTTC.

This clone has only a few counts. Additional DNA sequences in this sample encode the identical CDR3. This sequence joins TRBV2 and TRBJ2-1; TRBD2 matches 12 bases. The CDR3 totals 13 residues. Germline V gene lookup returns CDR1 SNHLY and CDR2 FYNNEI. The ends lost 8 bases at V and 4 bases at J; junction bases unmatched: 0. CDR3 sequence: CASGLAGYNEQFF. The CDR3 region has the DNA TGTGCCAGCGGACTAGCGGGATACAATGAGCAGTTCTTC.

This chain joins TRBV13 and TRBJ1-5; TRBD1 might be the D (6 bases). This CDR3 has 14 residues. Trimming took off 3 bases at V and 3 bases at J, with 9 bases between the two ends. Germline CDR1 and CDR2: PRHDT and FYEKMQ (reference sequence). The CDR3 is CASSFGQINQPQHF. In nucleotides, the CDR3 is TGTGCCAGCAGCTTCGGACAGATCAATCAGCCCCAGCATTTT.

This clone was picked up a small number of times. V usage is TRBV21-1 and J usage is TRBJ2-5. TRBV21-1 constitutes a pseudogene. CDR3 length: 16 amino acids. CDR3 region: CASSKDSALRCGTQYF. CDR3 nucleotides: TGTGCCAGCAGCAAAGATTCGGCACTCAGATGTGGGACCCAGTACTTC.

This clone occurred a few times. V and J are TRBV2 and TRBJ2-3, with 9 bases that match TRBD2. Germline-derived CDR1 and CDR2 are SNHLY and FYNNEI. There are 14 residues in the CDR3. J lost 6 bases, V lost 8 bases, and 9 bases had no gene match. CDR3 sequence reads: CASGAGGPSDTQYF. CDR3 coding DNA: TGTGCCAGCGGGGCGGGAGGGCCCTCGGATACGCAGTATTTT.

The chain joins TRBV11-2 to TRBJ2-7, with D hard to call. The CDR3 contains 10 residues. The germline gives CDR1 SGHAT, CDR2 FQNNGV. Trimming stripped 10 bases from V and 7 bases from J, with 11 bases between. The CDR3 sequence: CATYYREQYF. The CDR3 region has the DNA TGTGCCACCTACTATAGGGAGCAGTACTTC.

This sequence joins TRBV29-1 and TRBJ2-1, with D possibly matching TRBD2 (5 bases). CDR1 and CDR2 (germline): SQVTM, ANQGSEA. V gave up 4 bases and J gave up 9 bases, with 10 bases separating them. The CDR3 length is 11 residues. CDR3 region: CSVGGRPEQFF. DNA of the CDR3: TGCAGCGTTGGAGGGCGGCCTGAGCAGTTCTTC.

The rearrangement links TRBV5-1 to TRBJ2-1; D perhaps matches TRBD2 (5 bases). The CDR3 runs to 17 residues. V lost 0 bases, J lost 0 bases, and 13 bases lay in between. CDR1 SGHRS and CDR2 YFSETQ come from the germline V gene. CDR3 sequence: CASSLGTSGLSYNEQFF. For the CDR3, the DNA is TGCGCCAGCAGCTTGGGCACCAGCGGCCTCTCCTACAATGAGCAGTTCTTC.

The CDR3, as DNA: TGTGCCAGCAGACTAACCTACGAGCAGTACTTC. Amino acid sequence: CASRLTYEQYF. This chain links TRBV5-8 with TRBJ2-7; no firm D call. Germline V CDR1 and CDR2: SGHTS, YDEGEE. This CDR3 spans 11 amino acids. V dropped 5 bases and J dropped 2 bases, with 5 bases sitting between them. Combining the CDR3 with reference TRBV5-8 and TRBJ2-7 gives the whole variable domain EAGVTQSPTHLIKTRGQQATLRCSPISGHTSVYWYQQALGLGLQFLLWYDEGEERNRGNFPPRFSGRQFPNYSSELNVNALELEDSALYLCASRLTYEQYFGPGTRLTVT.

The chain joins TRBV11-2 to TRBJ2-7; D is possibly TRBD1 (5 bases). The V end was cut by 5 bases, the J end by 0 bases, with 17 bases between. Germline CDR1 reads SGHAT; CDR2 reads FQNNGV. The CDR3 extends over 16 amino acids. The CDR3 DNA sequence: TGTGCCAGCAGCCCATTTGCAGGGATCAGCTCCTACGAGCAGTACTTC. Residues: CASSPFAGISSYEQYF.

The chain links TRBV9 to TRBJ2-4, with 14 nucleotides matching TRBD2. V lost 7 bases, J lost 9 bases, and 12 bases stayed unmatched. This CDR3 has 16 residues. Per the germline V gene, CDR1 is SGDLS and CDR2 is YYNGEE. CDR3 sequence: CASSPGLAGEVGIQYF. CDR3 DNA sequence: TGTGCCAGCTCCCCGGGACTAGCGGGAGAGGTGGGCATTCAGTACTTC.

The chain has TRBV30 and TRBJ1-1, with D possibly matching TRBD1 (6 bases). Germline V gene data show CDR1 as GTSNPN and CDR2 as SVGIG (reference sequence). Trimming pared 8 bases from V and 5 bases from J, leaving 21 bases between. The CDR3 loop spans 14 amino acids. CDR3 region: CAGHHGGGRTEAFF. CDR3 coding DNA: TGTGCCGGGCACCACGGGGGGGGGCGAACTGAAGCTTTCTTT.

Only one count was recorded for this clone. The V gene is TRBV30, the J gene TRBJ2-7; TRBD1 matches at 8 bases. Germline V gene sequence: CDR1 GTSNPN, CDR2 SVGIG (reference sequence). Germline trimming cut 5 bases from V and 5 bases from J; bases unmatched to any gene: 8. This CDR3 is 13 amino acids long. CDR3 sequence reads: CAWETDRGHEQYF. CDR3 DNA: TGTGCCTGGGAAACTGACAGGGGACACGAGCAGTACTTC. The full variable domain, in which reference TRBV30 and TRBJ2-7 provide the parts outside the CDR3, is SQTIHQWPATLVQPVGSPLSLECTVEGTSNPNLYWYRQAAGRGLQLLFYSVGIGQISSEVPQNLSASRPQDRQFILSSKKLLLSDSGFYLCAWETDRGHEQYFGPGTRLTVT.

This chain joins TRBV6-5 and TRBJ2-7; D gene uncertain. Trimming removed 0 bases at V and 3 bases at J, with 9 bases between. The CDR3 extends over 14 amino acids. CDR1 is MNHEY, CDR2 SVGAGI, per germline. The CDR3 reads CASSYSPSSYEQYF. As DNA, the CDR3 is TGTGCCAGCAGTTACTCTCCCAGCAGCTACGAGCAGTACTTC.